The rows below give T cell receptor beta chains drawn from one sample of a study of vaccination and CD4 T cells after COVID-19. TCRdb redid the calling of the PCR reads with MiXCR, one entry per CDR3 protein. The sample has around 13,000 distinct CDR3 sequences; around 26% are singletons. No antigen has been identified for these receptors. Sequencing input: CD4+ T cells from blood, cultured in vitro. These TCRs come from a human donor who had recovered from COVID-19. CDR3s include the opening cysteine and the closing phenylalanine or tryptophan. Only part of the rows carry a size: once, few, many, or a class if the clone is expanded.

clone size	V gene	J gene	CDR3 protein
few	TRBV6-1	TRBJ2-5	CASGPGGKETQYF
-	TRBV18	TRBJ2-5	CASSPVGETQYF
-	TRBV2	TRBJ1-1	CASSEAMRGIEAFF
-	TRBV12-5	TRBJ1-1	CASGLFAGGNTEAFF
-	TRBV5-8	TRBJ2-7	CASSLEWQNSYEQYF
-	TRBV4-1	TRBJ2-1	CASSRLGIDEQFF
few	TRBV5-1	TRBJ1-2	CASSFSPTGIDGYTF
-	TRBV7-9	TRBJ1-6	CASSLAYGSNSPLHF
few	TRBV2	TRBJ2-5	CASLRGLAGGRQETQYF
-	TRBV20-1	TRBJ2-1	CSARDPGGNLNEQFF
-	TRBV7-8	TRBJ2-5	CASSSRQGRQETQYF
-	TRBV5-5	TRBJ1-1	CASSWWTVNTEAFF
-	TRBV4-1	TRBJ1-4	CASSQDKGKKLFF
few	TRBV18	TRBJ2-6	CASSRDLTGSSGANVLTF
few	TRBV18	TRBJ2-7	CASSPQDSVEQYF
-	TRBV4-1	TRBJ2-6	CASSQAGQGGGANVLTF
-	TRBV5-1	TRBJ1-3	CASSLEGYSGNTIYF
-	TRBV6-2/TRBV6-3	TRBJ2-5	CASRASGALGETQYF
-	TRBV12-3/TRBV12-4	TRBJ2-3	CASSSTDTQYF
few	TRBV19	TRBJ1-2	CASSMIGQGRNYGYTF
-	TRBV27	TRBJ1-6	CASSLSGGSRNSPLHF
few	TRBV20-1	TRBJ2-6	CSASDSRATSGANVLTF
-	TRBV11-3	TRBJ2-3	CASSLGSGTSDTQYF
-	TRBV5-1	TRBJ1-2	CASSPLDTNYGYTF
few	TRBV7-2	TRBJ1-2	CASRGQGDYGYTF
once	TRBV6-6	TRBJ1-6	CASSYSIRGNSPLHF
few	TRBV2	TRBJ2-6	CASKDRPNSGANVLTF
few	TRBV2	TRBJ2-3	CASNFRGGLGDTQYF
-	TRBV6-4	TRBJ2-2	CASSSGLGRTGELFF
few	TRBV7-2	TRBJ1-1	CASSLGGQRNTEAFF
-	TRBV28	TRBJ2-5	CASSSPGGGRSGLETQYF
few	TRBV6-2/TRBV6-3	TRBJ2-7	CASRGQEHFYEQYF
few	TRBV9	TRBJ1-6	CASSVDPENSPLHF
few	TRBV7-8	TRBJ1-3	CASSADRRNTIYF
-	TRBV5-1	TRBJ2-5	CASRFPTGEQETQYF
few	TRBV5-1	TRBJ2-1	CASSLWADSPYNEQFF